This entry describes one T cell receptor (beta chain). The antigen remains undetermined. Those patients picked for sequencing had displayed CD8+CD57+ cell expansion on flow cytometry. All participating patients were living with severe acquired aplastic anemia. Patients were untreated when blood was sampled. This specimen comes from a study of CD8+CD57+ T cells in acquired aplastic anemia. Turning to the study itself: Sorted CD4+ plus CD8+ cells gave DNA averaging roughly 3 ug.

The study's findings and limits: A set of about 30 CD8+ CDR3 sequences was shared between patients and controls, and these sequences appeared highly expressed in patients.

V lost 10 bases to trimming and J lost 4 bases, with 16 bases between them. This CDR3 has 13 residues. Germline CDR1 is ENHRY and CDR2 is SYGVKD. Both TCR beta VDJ combination and CDR3 sequence profiling were carried out. Genomic DNA was the template for this profiling. TCRdb re-called the reads through MiXCR, storing one row per CDR3 protein. This table has about 160,000 distinct CDR3 sequences, 48% appearing once. Sequencing used sorted CD4+, CD8+, or CD8+CD57+ T cells (not recorded which) from PBMCs. This clonotype was sampled from a human donor with aplastic anemia. V gene TRBV10-3 combines with J gene TRBJ1-1; D is uncertain. CDR3 sequence (DNA): TGTGCCACCGCTGCCCCGAGGACCACTGAAGCTTTCTTT. Translating gives CATAAPRTTEAFF.